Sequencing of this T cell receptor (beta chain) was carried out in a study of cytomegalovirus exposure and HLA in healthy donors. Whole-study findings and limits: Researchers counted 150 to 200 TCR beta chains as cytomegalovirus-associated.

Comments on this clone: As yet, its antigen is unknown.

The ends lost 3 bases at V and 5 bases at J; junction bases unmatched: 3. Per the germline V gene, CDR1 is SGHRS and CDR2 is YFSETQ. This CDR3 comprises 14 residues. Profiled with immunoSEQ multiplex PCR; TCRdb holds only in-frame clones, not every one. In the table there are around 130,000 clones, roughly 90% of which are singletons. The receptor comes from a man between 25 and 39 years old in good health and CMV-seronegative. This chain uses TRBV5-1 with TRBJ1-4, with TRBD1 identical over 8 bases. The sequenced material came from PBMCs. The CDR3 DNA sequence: TGCGCCAGCAGCTCCCGGGACAGGAATGAAAAACTGTTTTTT. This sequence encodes CASSSRDRNEKLFF.